One and the same sample provided the 21 T cell receptor beta chains below, sequenced in a study of blood T cells in healthy people across ages. A J-beta primer mix and a sample-barcoded 5' primer were used in a second PCR of about 7 to 12 cycles. TCRdb itself ran the 5' RACE reads through MiXCR, one entry per CDR3 protein. The sample lists under 700,000 distinct CDR3 sequences, approximately 25% occurring once. This same sample was also taken into another study, of T cells of mothers and their children.

The specimen sequenced was blood. Receptors originate from a boy between 5 and 17 years old in good health.

This sequence joins TRBV20-1 and TRBJ1-1, with D perhaps TRBD1 (6 bases). Trimming left V 0 bases short and J 1 base short, with 21 bases between. The CDR3 covers 18 residues. Germline V gene sequence: CDR1 DFQATT, CDR2 SNEGSKA (reference sequence). The CDR3 nucleotides are TGCAGTGCTAGAGATCTGCAGGGGCCCGGAATGGCGAACACTGAAGCTTTCTTT. Translation gives CSARDLQGPGMANTEAFF.

Of note for this clonotype: A read error may account for a junction end that differs from germline. V gene TRBV7-2 combines with J gene TRBJ2-7; no firm D call. CDR3 length: 12 residues. CDR1 and CDR2 from the germline V gene are SGHTA and FQGNSA. In nucleotides, the CDR3 is TGTGCCAGCAGCCCGTACACCTACGACCAGTACTTC. Encoded protein: CASSPYTYDQYF.

The V call is TRBV7-3, the J call TRBJ2-3; no reliable D call. The V and J ends lost 2 bases and 5 bases respectively, with 8 bases between them. The CDR3 length is 13 residues. Germline CDR1 SGHTA, CDR2 FQGTGA. CDR3 residues: CASSLQVGDTQYF. The DNA for the CDR3 is TGTGCCAGCAGCTTACAGGTCGGAGATACGCAGTATTTT.

The table lists this clonotype with a few counts. This chain links TRBV4-3 with TRBJ1-5, with unresolved D. V dropped 1 base and J dropped 4 bases, with 11 bases sitting between them. This CDR3 contains 15 residues. Germline V gene lookup returns CDR1 LGHNA and CDR2 YSLEER. DNA of the CDR3: TGCGCCAGCAGCCAAGGAGTGGCGGGGAATCAGCCCCAGCATTTT. It yields the protein CASSQGVAGNQPQHF.

The genes are TRBV7-8 and TRBJ1-5; D unclear. This CDR3 region has 15 residues. Trimming took off 1 base at V and 7 bases at J, with 14 bases between the two ends. Germline V CDR1 and CDR2: SGHVS, FQNEAQ. The CDR3 sequence: CASSLGPNSGQPQHF. CDR3 nucleotide sequence: TGTGCCAGCAGCTTAGGGCCAAACTCGGGGCAGCCCCAGCATTTT.

This clonotype occurred many times. The chain is built from TRBV5-1 and TRBJ2-4; D not resolved. Germline V lookup: CDR1 SGHRS, CDR2 YFSETQ. V was trimmed by 4 bases and J by 8 bases, leaving 16 bases between them. The CDR3 spans 14 residues. CDR3 sequence reads: CASSPDQATDIQYF. The CDR3 DNA reads as TGCGCCAGCAGCCCGGACCAGGCAACTGACATTCAGTACTTC. Full variable domain (remainder filled in from reference TRBV5-1 and TRBJ2-4): KAGVTQTPRYLIKTRGQQVTLSCSPISGHRSVSWYQQTPGQGLQFLFEYFSETQRNKGNFPGRFSGRQFSNSRSEMNVSTLELGDSALYLCASSPDQATDIQYFGAGTRLSVL.

The genes are TRBV3-1 and TRBJ2-4; no definite D call. V lost 3 bases, J lost 0 bases, and 9 bases lay in between. Germline CDR1 reads LGHDT; CDR2 reads YNNKEL (reference sequence). The CDR3 loop spans 15 amino acids. The CDR3 coding sequence is TGTGCCAGCAGCCATGAAGGAACAGCCAAAAACATTCAGTACTTC. It is translated as CASSHEGTAKNIQYF.

This sequence joins TRBV6-6 and TRBJ1-1; possible D gene TRBD1, 5 bases. The V end lost 2 bases, the J end lost 7 bases, and 8 bases lay between the germline ends. The germline V gene encodes CDR1 MNHNY and CDR2 SVGAGI (reference sequence). The CDR3 extends over 12 amino acids. CDR3 DNA sequence: TGTGCCAGCAGTTACGGGGCACTTGAAGCTTTCTTT. This translates into CASSYGALEAFF.

The CDR3 DNA sequence: TGTGCCAGCAGCTTAGGGGACGGGGTGTATGAAGCTTTCTTT. Its translation: CASSLGDGVYEAFF. V is TRBV7-2 and J is TRBJ1-1, with D possibly matching TRBD1 (5 bases). The V gene lost 1 base and the J gene lost 7 bases, with 13 bases spanning the gap. Germline loops: CDR1 SGHTA, CDR2 FQGNSA. The CDR3 has 14 amino acids. Based on the CDR3 plus reference TRBV7-2 and TRBJ1-1, the full variable domain is GAGVSQSPSNKVTEKGKDVELRCDPISGHTALYWYRQSLGQGLEFLIYFQGNSAPDKSGLPSDRFSAERTGGSVSTLTIQRTQQEDSAVYLCASSLGDGVYEAFFGQGTRLTVV.

The CDR3 reads CASKDYMTDTQYF. CDR3 nucleotides: TGTGCCAGCAAGGACTACATGACAGATACGCAGTATTTT. The chain has TRBV27 and TRBJ2-3; a weak D match, TRBD2 (6 bases). The CDR3 covers 13 residues. Germline CDR1 reads MNHEY; CDR2 reads SMNVEV (reference sequence). The V gene lost 7 bases and the J gene lost 3 bases, with 11 bases spanning the gap.

This clonotype was counted a few times. The rearrangement links TRBV7-9 to TRBJ2-2; 12 nucleotides align to TRBD1. Germline-derived CDR1 and CDR2 are SEHNR and FQNEAQ (reference sequence). The CDR3 contains 19 residues. V lost 3 bases, J lost 2 bases, and 10 bases stayed unmatched. For the CDR3, the DNA is TGTGCCAGCAGCTTGAGGGGACAGGGGGCAGCAAGTAACACCGGGGAGCTGTTTTTT. It specifies CASSLRGQGAASNTGELFF.

This clonotype has just a few counts. The chain recombines TRBV7-9 with TRBJ1-2; 7 positions match TRBD1. The CDR3 extends over 14 amino acids. Germline V gene data show CDR1 as SEHNR and CDR2 as FQNEAQ (reference sequence). With V trimmed by 1 base and J by 5 bases, 4 bases remained unmatched. The CDR3 nucleotides read TGTGCCAGCAGCTTAGGGGACAGTCAGTATGGCTACACCTTC. Protein sequence: CASSLGDSQYGYTF.

The rearrangement uses TRBV9 and TRBJ2-3, with D tentatively TRBD2 (5 bases). The CDR3 loop spans 16 amino acids. Per germline, CDR1 SGDLS and CDR2 YYNGEE. Deletions cut 0 bases from V and 0 bases from J, with 11 bases between. The CDR3 DNA follows: TGTGCCAGCAGCGTAGTGGAGGTTCGAAGCACAGATACGCAGTATTTT. Its protein product is CASSVVEVRSTDTQYF. The whole variable domain, remainder taken from reference TRBV9 and TRBJ2-3, is DSGVTQTPKHLITATGQRVTLRCSPRSGDLSVYWYQQSLDQGLQFLIQYYNGEERAKGNILERFSAQQFPDLHSELNLSSLELGDSALYFCASSVVEVRSTDTQYFGPGTRLTVL.

Comment on this clonotype: Germline is not matched at one junction end, which may reflect a read error. J is TRBJ2-1 and V is TRBV5-1, with 7 bases matching TRBD2. Germline CDR1 is SGHRS and CDR2 is YFSETQ. The CDR3 spans 16 residues. The CDR3 loop is CVSSGPGLPAPGEQFF. Here the CDR3 DNA reads TGCGTCAGCAGCGGTCCGGGACTACCGGCGCCTGGTGAGCAGTTCTTC. The full variable domain, rest sourced from reference TRBV5-1 and TRBJ2-1, is KAGVTQTPRYLIKTRGQQVTLSCSPISGHRSVSWYQQTPGQGLQFLFEYFSETQRNKGNFPGRFSGRQFSNSRSEMNVSTLELGDSALYLCVSSGPGLPAPGEQFFGPGTRLTVL.

The V and J genes are TRBV3-1 and TRBJ2-5; 9 bases fit TRBD2. The CDR3 has 16 amino acids. Trimming removed 4 bases from V and 5 bases from J; junction bases left unmatched: 11. Germline-derived CDR1 and CDR2 are LGHDT and YNNKEL (reference sequence). The CDR3 spells CASSPMTSGIRETQYF. CDR3 sequence (DNA): TGTGCCAGCAGCCCGATGACTAGCGGTATCCGGGAGACCCAGTACTTC.

The table lists this clonotype with many counts. The genes are TRBV2 and TRBJ2-7, with 8 bases that match TRBD1. The CDR3 has 19 residues. CDR1 is SNHLY and CDR2 is FYNNEI in the germline V gene. Trimming at V came to 7 bases and at J to 7 bases, leaving 27 bases not matched to a gene. The CDR3 loop reads CASKGRTGIRYAKSGEQYF. The DNA of the CDR3 is TGTGCCAGCAAAGGGAGGACAGGGATACGTTACGCTAAGAGCGGGGAGCAGTACTTC.

This clonotype was recorded a few times. The J gene is TRBJ2-5, the V gene TRBV7-9; possibly TRBD2 for D (7 bases). The CDR3 runs to 18 residues. Germline V gene sequence: CDR1 SEHNR, CDR2 FQNEAQ (reference sequence). Trimming took 6 bases from V and 0 from J, leaving 23 bases between them. The CDR3 coding sequence is TGTGCCAGCAGTTTCAGAACAGGGAGGGCGCAGGACCAAGAGACCCAGTACTTC. Translating it yields CASSFRTGRAQDQETQYF.

The chain joins TRBV12-5 to TRBJ2-3, with 12 bases matching TRBD2. V shed 7 bases, J shed 4 bases, and the junction held 21 bases outside the gene matches. The CDR3 has 20 residues. The V gene's germline CDR1 is LGHNT and CDR2 FRNRAP. In DNA, the CDR3 is TGTGCTAGTGACCGACAAAGACAGGGGAGACTAGCGGGAGCTTCAGATACGCAGTATTTT. Protein product: CASDRQRQGRLAGASDTQYF.

This clonotype was seen a handful of times. V usage is TRBV6-1 and J usage is TRBJ2-7; D gene ambiguous. Between the trimmed V and J ends, which lost 0 bases and 3 bases, there was a span of 12 bases. The CDR3 runs 15 residues. CDR1 and CDR2 (germline): MNHNS, SASEGT. CDR3 sequence (DNA): TGTGCCAGCAGTGAAGCGACGAACAGATACTACGAGCAGTACTTC. Translated: CASSEATNRYYEQYF.

The chain has TRBV4-3 and TRBJ2-7, with 8 bases matching TRBD1. V trimming: 0 bases; J trimming: 6 bases; junction bases outside the gene matches: 7. There are 15 residues in the CDR3. Germline V gene lookup returns CDR1 LGHNA and CDR2 YSLEER. The CDR3: CASSQDSRGTGEQYF. The CDR3 region has the DNA TGCGCCAGCAGCCAAGATTCGCGTGGGACAGGCGAGCAGTACTTC.

This clonotype occurred many times. The chain employs TRBV13 and TRBJ2-5, with a possible D match to TRBD2 (5 bases). CDR3 length: 13 residues. The V gene lost 5 bases and the J gene lost 5 bases, with 12 bases spanning the gap. Germline CDR1 reads PRHDT; CDR2 reads FYEKMQ (reference sequence). CDR3 residues: CASSVGGRETQYF. The CDR3 region has the DNA TGTGCCAGCAGCGTCGGAGGAAGGGAGACCCAGTACTTC.